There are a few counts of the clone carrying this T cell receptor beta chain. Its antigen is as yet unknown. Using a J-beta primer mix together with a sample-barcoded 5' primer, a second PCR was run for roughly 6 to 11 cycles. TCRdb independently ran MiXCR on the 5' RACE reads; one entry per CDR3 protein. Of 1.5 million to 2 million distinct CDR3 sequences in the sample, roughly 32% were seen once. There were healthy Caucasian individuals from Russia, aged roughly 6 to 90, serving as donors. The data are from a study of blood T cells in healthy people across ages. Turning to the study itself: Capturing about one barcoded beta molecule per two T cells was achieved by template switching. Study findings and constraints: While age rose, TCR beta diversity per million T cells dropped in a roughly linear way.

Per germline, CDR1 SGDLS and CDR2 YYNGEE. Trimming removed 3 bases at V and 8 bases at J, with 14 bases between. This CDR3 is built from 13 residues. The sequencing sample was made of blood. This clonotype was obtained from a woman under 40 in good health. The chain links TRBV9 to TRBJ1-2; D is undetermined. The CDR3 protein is CASSGMAVRGYTF. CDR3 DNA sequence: TGTGCCAGCAGCGGGATGGCAGTTAGAGGCTACACCTTC.